A single sample is the source of the 9 T cell receptor beta chains below, sequenced in a study of cytomegalovirus exposure and HLA in healthy donors. Both 60 Vbeta primers and 13 Jbeta primers went into the PCR. Measured with immunoSEQ multiplex PCR; TCRdb has only the in-frame clones, and not every one. Of about 120,000 clones listed, about 73% are singletons. Sequenced input: PBMCs. All receptors derive from a woman aged 40 to 55 in good health and CMV-seronegative.

This clone has only a few counts. The rearrangement joins TRBV5-5 to TRBJ2-7; perhaps TRBD1 as D (6 bases). Between the trimmed V and J ends, which lost 1 base and 4 bases, there was a span of 12 bases. The CDR3 sequence is 14 residues long. The germline gives CDR1 SGHKS, CDR2 YYEKEE (reference sequence). The CDR3 nucleotides are TGTGCCAGCAGCTTGCGGCAGGGGCGTTACGAGCAGTACTTC. Protein sequence: CASSLRQGRYEQYF.

There are a few counts of this clone. This chain connects TRBV4-3 to TRBJ2-7, with D uncertain. The germline V and J ends were trimmed by 1 base and 4 bases, with 8 bases remaining between them. Germline V gene sequence: CDR1 LGHNA, CDR2 YSLEER. The CDR3 contains 13 residues. CDR3 residues: CASSQVVGYEQYF. The CDR3 DNA is TGCGCCAGCAGCCAAGTGGTCGGGTACGAGCAGTACTTC.

This clone was counted only a few times. The chain recombines TRBV5-1 with TRBJ1-2, with TRBD1 matching 7 bases. There are 15 residues in the CDR3. The ends lost 4 bases at V and 2 bases at J; junction bases unmatched: 8. The germline V gene has CDR1 SGHRS and CDR2 YFSETQ. The CDR3 DNA reads as TGCGCCAGCAGCGAAAACAGGGGTCTCAACTATGGCTACACCTTC. This encodes CASSENRGLNYGYTF.

This clone was counted at least ten times. The chain has TRBV2 and TRBJ1-5; D perhaps matches TRBD1 (5 bases). The V gene's germline CDR1 is SNHLY and CDR2 FYNNEI. CDR3 size: 14 residues. V dropped 5 bases and J dropped 4 bases, with 12 bases sitting between them. CDR3 nucleotides: TGTGCCAGCAGTTACACAGGAGATAATCAGCCCCAGCATTTT. Protein sequence: CASSYTGDNQPQHF.

This clone occurred once. One junction end disagrees with the germline gene, perhaps due to a read error. This chain links TRBV7-9 with TRBJ2-1, with D unclear. CDR3 length: 12 amino acids. Germline loops: CDR1 SEHNR, CDR2 FQNEAQ (reference sequence). The CDR3 DNA is TGTTCCAGCAGCTTAGGTACTACTGAGCAGTTCTTC. It yields the protein CSSSLGTTEQFF.

This clone has only a few counts. The rearrangement joins TRBV6-1 to TRBJ2-2; the match to TRBD1 covers 7 bases. The germline V gene encodes CDR1 MNHNS and CDR2 SASEGT. The J segment lost 7 bases and the V segment lost 2 bases, leaving 7 bases of the junction unmatched. The length of the CDR3 is 15 residues. The CDR3 DNA follows: TGTGCCAGCAGTGAAAGTACAGGGGTAGGCGGGGAGCTGTTTTTT. Protein: CASSESTGVGGELFF.

This sequence joins TRBV13 and TRBJ2-5, with D unresolved. Per the germline V gene, CDR1 is PRHDT and CDR2 is FYEKMQ (reference sequence). The CDR3 loop spans 15 amino acids. The germline V and J ends were trimmed by 5 bases and 5 bases, with 18 bases remaining between them. CDR3 region: CASSTRRRGQETQYF. CDR3 DNA sequence: TGTGCCAGCAGCACCCGAAGACGCGGCCAGGAGACCCAGTACTTC.

The chain has TRBV15 and TRBJ2-1, with TRBD2 matching over 8 bases. The CDR3 is 15 amino acids. Germline CDR1 is LNHNV and CDR2 is YYDKDF (reference sequence). With V trimmed by 5 bases and J by 4 bases, 7 bases remained unmatched. CDR3 sequence reads: CATSFTSGDYNEQFF. In nucleotides, the CDR3 is TGTGCCACCAGCTTTACTAGCGGAGATTACAATGAGCAGTTCTTC. Filled out from reference TRBV15 and TRBJ2-1, the complete variable domain reads DAMVIQNPRYQVTQFGKPVTLSCSQTLNHNVMYWYQQKSSQAPKLLFHYYDKDFNNEADTPDNFQSRRPNTSFCFLDIRSPGLGDTAMYLCATSFTSGDYNEQFFGPGTRLTVL.

The genes are TRBV7-2 and TRBJ1-2, with D tentatively TRBD1 (5 bases). CDR3 size: 17 residues. The germline CDR1 and CDR2 sequences are SGHTA and FQGNSA. The ends were cut back, 1 base at V and 5 bases at J, with 20 bases in the middle. The CDR3 DNA sequence: TGTGCCAGCAGCTTAGTATCGGCAGGGTTCGTGAGGTATGGCTACACCTTC. Its protein is CASSLVSAGFVRYGYTF. The variable domain in full, completed from reference TRBV7-2 and TRBJ1-2, reads GAGVSQSPSNKVTEKGKDVELRCDPISGHTALYWYRQSLGQGLEFLIYFQGNSAPDKSGLPSDRFSAERTGGSVSTLTIQRTQQEDSAVYLCASSLVSAGFVRYGYTFGSGTRLTVV.